This T cell receptor (beta chain) is from a study of Ad26.COV2.S vaccination and SARS-CoV-2 variants. General study points: After vaccination, reports described spike-specific CD8+ and CD4+ T cell responses as showing substantial breadth.

A remark on this clone: As yet, its antigen is unknown.

Germline assignment: CDR1 SGHTS and CDR2 YDEGEE. V was shortened by 4 bases and J by 0 bases, with 8 bases between the two germline ends. This CDR3 region has 14 residues. The repertoire was sequenced with immunoSEQ multiplex PCR; TCRdb's copy has only in-frame clones and lacks some. Of 320,000 or so clones listed, 85% to 90% are singletons. Treatment reported: 15 to 20 received Ad26.COV2.S at low or high dose, single or two shots; about 5 received placebo; per-sample allocation not given. Material that was analyzed had been drawn on day 63 after the first vaccine or placebo injection. J is TRBJ1-3 and V is TRBV5-8; D gene ambiguous. This specimen was peripheral blood, taken in a trial of Ad26.COV2.S vaccine versus placebo. The clonotype originates from a person aged 18-65 years who received the Ad26.COV2.S COVID-19 vaccine or a placebo. The CDR3 spells CASSKRSSGNTIYF. As DNA, the CDR3 is TGTGCCAGCAGCAAAAGGAGCTCTGGAAACACCATATATTTT.